The subject of this entry is one TCR beta chain. Its antigen is currently unknown. The sample is drawn from a study of identifying expanded T cells in peripheral blood. Study-wide results and caveats: Differentially abundant clones: 0.95 to 1.5 between replicates, roughly 16 at two to three weeks, under 25 at four. Clone count variance between roughly 2-week samples rose with total template count.

The germline gives CDR1 SGHTA, CDR2 FQGNSA. Trimming at V came to 3 bases and at J to 13 bases, leaving 9 bases not matched to a gene. The CDR3 contains 14 residues. Libraries were prepared by immunoSEQ multiplex PCR; TCRdb keeps only in-frame clonotypes and omits some of them. Altogether roughly 100,000 clones are present, 88% being singletons, with the ten largest covering roughly 15%. During the collection period, no donor immune events like infections were recorded. This sequence was found in a person aged 18-70 years in good health. Material: blood. The gene calls are TRBV7-2 and TRBJ2-3, with 11 bases lining up with TRBD2. The CDR3 nucleotides read TGTGCCAGCAGCTTGTGGACTAGCGGGCGACGGGAGTATTTT. It specifies CASSLWTSGRREYF.